The clone carrying this T cell receptor beta chain was recorded at least ten times. Its antigen is undetermined. A read error may produce the germline difference seen at one junction end. This CDR3 is 12 amino acids long. Germline-derived CDR1 and CDR2 are MNHNS and SASEGT. This record comes from a study of T-cell reconstitution after alpha-beta-depleted transplantation in children. Study-wide results and limits: T-cell counts and diversity at one year post-transplant came mainly from newly produced T cells. Expanded clones from the graft, numbering several hundred, reportedly supplied alpha-beta T cells about two months after transplant. Several patients had high TCRbeta diversity at day 60; it came from surviving recipient T cells and thymic progenitors.

Molecular barcoding with unique molecular identifiers was used for the TCRbeta library. TCRdb re-called the PCR reads through MiXCR, storing one row per CDR3 protein. The sample contains hundreds of thousands of distinct CDR3 sequences, roughly 12% of which appear only once. Source: peripheral blood, taken 180 days after TCRalphabeta/CD19-depleted stem cell transplant. This TCR was recovered from a male patient under 10 years old who had a stem cell transplant for chronic granulomatous disease, so the T cells may come from the graft donor. This chain joins TRBV6-1 and TRBJ2-1; D is ambiguous. In DNA, the CDR3 is TGTGCCAGCAGTCCCCTTGGAGTTAGGGCCCTCTTC. Translating it yields CASSPLGVRALF.